These 13 T cell receptor beta chains originate from one sample sequenced in a study of shared clonotypes between healthy human individuals. CD45RO negativity and positive selection for CCR7 defined naive CD8 cells, a population that excluded terminally differentiated effector memory CD45RA+ cells. The data were produced by immunoSEQ multiplex PCR, yet TCRdb's version contains in-frame clones alone and is incomplete. The table includes around 2,000,000 clones, less than 95% detected once. Specimen: naive CD8+ T cells sorted from blood. Receptor source: a man between 18 and 35 years old in good health.

This sequence joins TRBV6-1 and TRBJ1-2; perhaps TRBD1 as D (5 bases). The V and J ends lost 10 bases and 5 bases respectively, with 17 bases between them. The CDR3 is 13 amino acids. The germline gives CDR1 MNHNS, CDR2 SASEGT. The CDR3 protein is CATLFPGEYGYTF. The CDR3 DNA is TGTGCCACCCTCTTTCCGGGGGAATATGGCTACACCTTC.

Concerning this clone: Other DNA sequences in this sample translate to the same CDR3. The J gene is TRBJ2-7, the V gene TRBV27; D may be TRBD1 (6 bases). V lost 6 bases and J 1 base, leaving 10 bases between the germline ends. CDR1 is MNHEY and CDR2 is SMNVEV in the germline V gene (reference sequence). The CDR3 runs to 13 residues. The CDR3 DNA reads TGTGCCAGCAGCCTCAGGGGATCCTACGAGCAGTACTTC. Encoded protein: CASSLRGSYEQYF.

The chain recombines TRBV13 with TRBJ2-4; D ambiguous. The CDR3 is 13 amino acids. Trimming cost V 5 bases and J 7 bases, with 12 bases left between them. Germline V lookup: CDR1 PRHDT, CDR2 FYEKMQ (reference sequence). CDR3 in DNA: TGTGCCAGCAGCCTTTACCAAGGGAACATTCAGTACTTC. Translation: CASSLYQGNIQYF.

This chain joins TRBV4-2 and TRBJ2-7, with D possibly being TRBD1 (6 bases). The CDR3 extends over 15 amino acids. With 0 bases removed from V and 0 bases from J, the gap between germline ends came to 9 bases. Looked up from germline, CDR1 is LGHNA and CDR2 is YNFKEQ. CDR3 coding DNA: TGTGCCAGCAGCCAAGATATGGACAGCTCCTACGAGCAGTACTTC. Protein product: CASSQDMDSSYEQYF.

This chain links TRBV9 with TRBJ1-1; D perhaps matches TRBD1 (6 bases). Trimming stripped 2 bases from V and 3 bases from J, with 14 bases between. CDR1 and CDR2 from the germline V gene are SGDLS and YYNGEE. The CDR3 is 15 residues long. The CDR3 DNA sequence: TGTGCCAGCAGCGTGAAGGGGGATGAGGACACTGAAGCTTTCTTT. Translation: CASSVKGDEDTEAFF.

The chain joins TRBV28 to TRBJ2-7, with TRBD2 matching over 9 bases. Trimming removed 2 bases from V and 6 bases from J; junction bases left unmatched: 11. The CDR3 spans 16 residues. Germline loops: CDR1 MDHEN, CDR2 SYDVKM. The CDR3 loop reads CASSLDSLGTSIEQYF. The CDR3 region has the DNA TGTGCCAGCAGTTTAGACAGTCTCGGGACTAGCATCGAGCAGTACTTC.

The chain employs TRBV6-1 and TRBJ1-1; the D is unclear. The CDR3 covers 12 residues. Between the trimmed V and J ends, which lost 8 bases and 2 bases, there was a span of 9 bases. Per germline, CDR1 MNHNS and CDR2 SASEGT. The CDR3 region is CASSLFNTEAFF. The CDR3 nucleotides read TGTGCCAGCTCACTTTTTAACACTGAAGCTTTCTTT.

V gene TRBV7-6 combines with J gene TRBJ2-5, with TRBD2 matching 10 bases. The CDR3 totals 16 residues. J lost 5 bases, V lost 1 base, and 7 bases had no gene match. Per the germline V gene, CDR1 is SGHVS and CDR2 is FNYEAQ. CDR3 nucleotides: TGTGCCAGCAGCTTAGGGAGCGGGGGGGCCCGGGAGACCCAGTACTTC. This codes for CASSLGSGGARETQYF.

The V gene is TRBV29-1, the J gene TRBJ2-7; the match to TRBD2 covers 8 bases. The CDR3 loop spans 13 amino acids. After removal of 3 bases from V and 4 bases from J, the junction contained 5 bases not matched to a gene. CDR1 is SQVTM, CDR2 ANQGSEA, per germline. The CDR3 DNA is TGCAGCGTTGACGCCAGCGGGAGTTACGAGCAGTACTTC. Protein product: CSVDASGSYEQYF.

This sequence joins TRBV7-8 and TRBJ2-3; TRBD2 matches at 7 bases. This CDR3 has 15 amino acids. J gave up 2 bases and V 2 bases, and 4 bases lay outside the gene matches. Germline V gene data show CDR1 as SGHVS and CDR2 as FQNEAQ. CDR3 protein: CASSLIAGLTDTQYF. In nucleotides, the CDR3 is TGTGCCAGCAGCTTAATAGCGGGTCTCACAGATACGCAGTATTTT.

The chain links TRBV7-6 to TRBJ2-7; 7 nucleotides agree with TRBD2. This CDR3 is 19 amino acids long. Germline values: CDR1 SGHVS, CDR2 FNYEAQ. Unmatched junction bases numbered 20, after V lost 1 base and J lost 5 bases. CDR3 bases: TGTGCCAGCAGCTTAGAGTCCCTACCGGGACTACACTCCCTGGACGAGCAGTACTTC. Encoded protein: CASSLESLPGLHSLDEQYF.

This chain uses TRBV5-1 with TRBJ2-1, with D perhaps TRBD2 (5 bases). There are 17 residues in the CDR3. Trimming shortened V by 4 bases and J by 0 bases, and 17 bases separated the two germline ends. In germline, CDR1 is SGHRS, CDR2 YFSETQ. The CDR3 protein is CASSHNPRGSSYNEQFF. The CDR3 DNA reads as TGCGCCAGCAGCCACAACCCGCGAGGGAGCTCCTACAATGAGCAGTTCTTC.

The chain uses TRBV4-1 and TRBJ1-4, with a possible D match to TRBD1 (5 bases). Germline CDR1 is MGHRA and CDR2 is YSYEKL. Deletions cut 7 bases from V and 4 bases from J, with 16 bases between. This CDR3 contains 15 residues. The CDR3, as DNA: TGCGCCAGCACTCTCGGGGGGGTGCATAATGAAAAACTGTTTTTT. It yields the protein CASTLGGVHNEKLFF.